This TCR beta chain was sequenced in a study of T cells in Graves' hyperthyroidism and ophthalmopathy. General study findings and limits: Also found in blood were most expanded thyroid clonotypes above 0.001.

This clonotype has ten or more counts. The antigen is not known. The V and J ends lost 0 bases and 3 bases respectively, with 9 bases between them. Germline CDR1 reads LGHNA; CDR2 reads YNFKEQ. The CDR3 has 14 amino acids. TCR beta CDR3 regions were amplified from RNA transcripts. During a first-round RT-PCR of the TCR CDR3, the HTBI primer set was used. A single record per CDR3 protein comes from TCRdb applying MiXCR to the multiplex PCR reads. The table includes fewer than 750,000 distinct CDR3 sequences, around 42% detected once. This clonotype was sampled from a young woman with Graves' hyperthyroidism. The chain has TRBV4-2 and TRBJ2-7, with D perhaps matching TRBD1 (5 bases). The sample consisted of peripheral blood or thyroid tissue (not recorded which). In nucleotides, the CDR3 is TGTGCCAGCAGCCAAGATCGCACAGGCTACGAGCAGTACTTC. It encodes CASSQDRTGYEQYF.